These T cell receptor beta chains were read from a single sample in a study of T cell responses to AZD1222 COVID-19 vaccine. Clones were read by immunoSEQ multiplex PCR, and TCRdb kept only the in-frame ones, dropping some. The table records about 160,000 clones, about nine tenths of them present only once. Sample: peripheral blood, taken 28 days after the second AZD1222 dose. The receptors were sampled from an adult who received the AZD1222 COVID-19 vaccine. Both conserved end residues are part of each CDR3. The order of the fields is J gene, V gene, D gene, clone size, CDR3 protein, CDR3 DNA. The D gene is left open where the match is weak. Size is omitted from some rows. Given values are once, few, many or a class for expanded clones.

j_gene: TRBJ2-5
v_gene: TRBV7-2
d_gene: .
abundance: .
CDR3aa: CASSFGSGLPTQETQYF
CDR3nt: TGTGCCAGCAGCTTCGGTTCCGGGTTACCTACTCAAGAGACCCAGTACTTC

j_gene: TRBJ1-5
v_gene: TRBV12-5
d_gene: TRBD1
abundance: .
CDR3aa: CASGSGTAGQPQHF
CDR3nt: TGTGCTAGTGGATCCGGGACAGCGGGTCAGCCCCAGCATTTT

j_gene: TRBJ1-5
v_gene: TRBV10-2
d_gene: .
abundance: .
CDR3aa: CASSEGTTSQPQHF
CDR3nt: TGCGCCAGCAGTGAGGGGACAACCAGTCAGCCCCAGCATTTT

j_gene: TRBJ1-5
v_gene: TRBV9
d_gene: TRBD1
abundance: .
CDR3aa: CASSLDGTVNQPQHF
CDR3nt: TGTGCCAGCAGCTTGGACGGGACAGTGAATCAGCCCCAGCATTTT

j_gene: TRBJ2-1
v_gene: TRBV4-3
d_gene: .
abundance: .
CDR3aa: CASSRITGTVSYNEQFF
CDR3nt: TGCGCCAGCAGCCGAATAACCGGGACGGTCTCCTACAATGAGCAGTTCTTC

j_gene: TRBJ2-7
v_gene: TRBV19
d_gene: .
abundance: .
CDR3aa: CASSVGTAVYEQYF
CDR3nt: TGTGCCAGTAGTGTAGGGACGGCGGTCTACGAGCAGTACTTC

j_gene: TRBJ2-5
v_gene: TRBV12-5
d_gene: .
abundance: once
CDR3aa: CASGSRGQETQYF
CDR3nt: TGTGCTAGTGGTTCCCGGGGGCAAGAGACCCAGTACTTC

j_gene: TRBJ1-6
v_gene: TRBV5-1
d_gene: .
abundance: .
CDR3aa: CASSPGHGAYNSPLHF
CDR3nt: TGCGCCAGCAGCCCGGGACACGGAGCATATAATTCACCCCTCCACTTT

j_gene: TRBJ1-3
v_gene: TRBV7-9
d_gene: .
abundance: few
CDR3aa: CASSPSGSYGNTIYF
CDR3nt: TGTGCCAGCAGCCCGTCGGGATCATATGGAAACACCATATATTTT

j_gene: TRBJ1-2
v_gene: TRBV27
d_gene: TRBD1
abundance: few
CDR3aa: CASSPMRGQGQGYTF
CDR3nt: TGTGCCAGCAGTCCCATGAGGGGACAGGGACAGGGCTACACCTTC

j_gene: TRBJ2-7
v_gene: TRBV7-9
d_gene: TRBD1
abundance: .
CDR3aa: CASSFFKGQDPYEQYF
CDR3nt: TGTGCCAGCAGCTTCTTTAAGGGACAGGACCCCTACGAGCAGTACTTC

j_gene: TRBJ1-1
v_gene: TRBV18
d_gene: .
abundance: .
CDR3aa: CASSTVVSDTEAFF
CDR3nt: TGTGCCAGCTCGACGGTCGTTTCAGACACTGAAGCTTTCTTT

j_gene: TRBJ2-1
v_gene: TRBV7-8
d_gene: .
abundance: .
CDR3aa: CASSLASIPGRRYNEQFF
CDR3nt: TGTGCCAGCAGCTTAGCGTCAATCCCGGGACGGCGCTACAATGAGCAGTTCTTC

j_gene: TRBJ1-4
v_gene: TRBV27
d_gene: .
abundance: .
CDR3aa: CASSLFEGRANEKLFF
CDR3nt: TGTGCCAGCAGTTTATTCGAGGGGAGGGCTAATGAAAAACTGTTTTTT

j_gene: TRBJ2-5
v_gene: TRBV6-5
d_gene: TRBD2
abundance: .
CDR3aa: CASSPGLAVQETQYF
CDR3nt: TGTGCCAGCAGTCCGGGACTAGCGGTCCAAGAGACCCAGTACTTC

j_gene: TRBJ2-3
v_gene: TRBV29-1
d_gene: TRBD1
abundance: once
CDR3aa: CSVGEGGSDTQYF
CDR3nt: TGCAGCGTGGGAGAAGGGGGCTCAGATACGCAGTATTTT

j_gene: TRBJ2-1
v_gene: TRBV7-3
d_gene: TRBD2
abundance: .
CDR3aa: CASSLKGTGTSGRADLEQFF
CDR3nt: TGTGCCAGCAGCTTAAAAGGGACCGGGACTAGCGGGAGGGCCGATTTAGAGCAGTTCTTC

j_gene: TRBJ2-5
v_gene: TRBV5-1
d_gene: TRBD1
abundance: once
CDR3aa: CASSGDRGRIQETQYF
CDR3nt: TGCGCCAGCAGCGGGGACAGGGGCCGGATACAAGAGACCCAGTACTTC

j_gene: TRBJ2-5
v_gene: TRBV5-6
d_gene: TRBD1
abundance: .
CDR3aa: CASSYGRSDRGKETQYF
CDR3nt: TGTGCCAGCAGCTATGGGAGGTCAGACAGGGGCAAAGAGACCCAGTACTTC

j_gene: TRBJ2-2
v_gene: TRBV15
d_gene: .
abundance: .
CDR3aa: CATSTVGPNTGELFF
CDR3nt: TGTGCCACCAGTACTGTTGGACCGAACACCGGGGAGCTGTTTTTT

j_gene: TRBJ2-6
v_gene: TRBV6-4
d_gene: .
abundance: once
CDR3aa: CASSDTRSGANVLTF
CDR3nt: TGTGCCAGCAGTGACACCAGATCTGGGGCCAACGTCCTGACTTTC

j_gene: TRBJ2-3
v_gene: TRBV24-1
d_gene: TRBD2
abundance: once
CDR3aa: CATSDLGSGIDEDTQYF
CDR3nt: TGTGCCACCAGTGATTTGGGTAGCGGGATTGATGAAGATACGCAGTATTTT

j_gene: TRBJ2-7
v_gene: TRBV5-1
d_gene: .
abundance: .
CDR3aa: CASSLAGAGAISYEQYF
CDR3nt: TGCGCCAGCAGCTTGGCCGGCGCAGGGGCGATCTCCTACGAGCAGTACTTC

j_gene: TRBJ1-1
v_gene: TRBV5-4
d_gene: .
abundance: .
CDR3aa: CASSLLGVAAQGTEAFF
CDR3nt: TGTGCCAGCAGCTTATTAGGAGTGGCAGCCCAGGGCACTGAAGCTTTCTTT

j_gene: TRBJ1-2
v_gene: TRBV30
d_gene: .
abundance: .
CDR3aa: CASVARDGYTF
CDR3nt: TGTGCCTCGGTGGCGCGAGATGGCTACACCTTC

j_gene: TRBJ1-2
v_gene: TRBV15
d_gene: .
abundance: .
CDR3aa: CATSRDRGRHTNYGYTF
CDR3nt: TGTGCCACCAGCAGAGATAGGGGCCGTCACACTAACTATGGCTACACCTTC

j_gene: TRBJ1-5
v_gene: TRBV3-1/TRBV3-2
d_gene: .
abundance: .
CDR3aa: CASSQDSGPSNQPQHF
CDR3nt: TGTGCCAGCAGCCAAGATTCAGGTCCCAGCAATCAGCCCCAGCATTTT

j_gene: TRBJ1-2
v_gene: TRBV19
d_gene: .
abundance: few
CDR3aa: CASSIGGQIYGYTF
CDR3nt: TGTGCCAGTAGTATAGGGGGGCAGATCTATGGCTACACCTTC

j_gene: TRBJ2-2
v_gene: TRBV6-1
d_gene: TRBD2
abundance: .
CDR3aa: CASSDSLEIAGYTGELFF
CDR3nt: TGTGCCAGCAGTGATTCCCTAGAGATAGCGGGCTACACCGGGGAGCTGTTTTTT

j_gene: TRBJ1-5
v_gene: TRBV19
d_gene: .
abundance: .
CDR3aa: CASTPRRQISNQPQHF
CDR3nt: TGTGCCAGTACCCCCAGGCGGCAGATTAGCAATCAGCCCCAGCATTTT

j_gene: TRBJ2-5
v_gene: TRBV11-3
d_gene: TRBD1
abundance: .
CDR3aa: CASSLVSGGTQYF
CDR3nt: TGTGCCAGCAGCTTAGTCTCAGGGGGGACCCAGTACTTC